Following are 30 T cell receptor beta chains from one sample sequenced in a study of CD8 T cells in Susac syndrome. An amount of RNA that ranged from roughly 0.5 to 1 ug was reverse transcribed with random hexamers. TCRdb called the immunoSEQ multiplex PCR reads again in MiXCR, with one record for every CDR3 protein. The sample holds around 130,000 distinct CDR3 sequences, less than 95% seen once. Sequenced input: CD4+ T cells from PBMCs. All receptors derive from a human donor with multiple sclerosis.

The genes are TRBV4-2 and TRBJ1-6, with 7 bases fitting TRBD1. This CDR3 region has 17 residues. V trimming: 1 base; J trimming: 1 base; junction bases outside the gene matches: 4. CDR1 and CDR2 (germline): LGHNA, YNFKEQ. Written as DNA, the CDR3 is TGTGCCAGCAGCCAAGTCAAGGGGGCGTCCTATAATTCACCCCTCCACTTT. It yields the protein CASSQVKGASYNSPLHF.

This sequence joins TRBV27 and TRBJ1-5; D call uncertain. The CDR3 covers 15 residues. Germline V gene lookup returns CDR1 MNHEY and CDR2 SMNVEV (reference sequence). The V gene lost 4 bases and the J gene lost 2 bases, with 12 bases spanning the gap. The DNA of the CDR3 is TGTGCCAGCAGTTCCGGCCAGCCAGGCAATCAGCCCCAGCATTTT. Encoded protein: CASSSGQPGNQPQHF.

The chain uses TRBV27 and TRBJ1-2; 7 bases are a match to TRBD1. Trimming at V came to 6 bases and at J to 4 bases, leaving 8 bases not matched to a gene. The germline CDR1 and CDR2 sequences are MNHEY and SMNVEV (reference sequence). This CDR3 has 14 amino acids. CDR3 loop: CASRERGRGYGYTF. In nucleotides, the CDR3 is TGTGCCAGCAGGGAAAGGGGGCGCGGCTATGGCTACACCTTC.

The chain employs TRBV29-1 and TRBJ1-2; 7 nucleotides agree with TRBD1. This CDR3 contains 12 residues. Looked up from germline, CDR1 is SQVTM and CDR2 is ANQGSEA. The V segment lost 4 bases and the J segment 5 bases; nucleotides outside the gene matches: 4. The CDR3 DNA follows: TGCAGCGTTGGGGACAGAAGATATGGCTACACCTTC. It encodes CSVGDRRYGYTF.

J is TRBJ1-5 and V is TRBV2, with 9 bases aligning to TRBD1. Trimming at V came to 5 bases and at J to 2 bases, leaving 7 bases not matched to a gene. CDR1 is SNHLY, CDR2 FYNNEI, per germline. The CDR3 runs 16 residues. The CDR3 bases are TGTGCCAGCAGTTCACAGGGGGCGCGGGGCAATCAGCCCCAGCATTTT. This encodes CASSSQGARGNQPQHF.

The chain carries TRBV30 and TRBJ2-4; D remains unclear. CDR1 is GTSNPN, CDR2 SVGIG, per germline (reference sequence). CDR3 length equals 13 residues. V was cut by 5 bases and J by 6 bases, with 14 bases left in between. CDR3 protein: CAWETGRTNIQYF. In DNA form, the CDR3 reads TGTGCCTGGGAGACGGGCCGAACAAACATTCAGTACTTC.

The chain couples TRBV30 to TRBJ2-7; possible D gene TRBD2, 6 bases. Trimming left V 3 bases short and J 0 bases short, with 12 bases between. CDR1 GTSNPN and CDR2 SVGIG come from the germline V gene (reference sequence). The length of the CDR3 is 14 residues. The CDR3 protein is CAWRVAGSSYEQYF. DNA of the CDR3: TGTGCCTGGAGGGTGGCGGGGAGCTCCTACGAGCAGTACTTC.

The chain links TRBV2 to TRBJ2-7; 7 nucleotides match TRBD1. The CDR3 has 14 amino acids. In germline, CDR1 is SNHLY, CDR2 FYNNEI. Trimming at V came to 7 bases and at J to 1 base, leaving 7 bases not matched to a gene. CDR3 sequence reads: CASNRDSTSYEQYF. CDR3 nucleotide sequence: TGTGCCAGCAATCGGGACAGCACTTCCTACGAGCAGTACTTC.

V and J are TRBV19 and TRBJ2-1, with 8 bases that match TRBD1. Looked up from germline, CDR1 is LNHDA and CDR2 is SQIVND (reference sequence). Germline trimming cut 1 base from V and 15 bases from J; bases unmatched to any gene: 5. This CDR3 is built from 12 residues. CDR3 bases: TGTGCCAGTAGTATAGTTTCAGGGGGCCTGTTCTTC. It is translated as CASSIVSGGLFF. The variable domain in full, completed from reference TRBV19 and TRBJ2-1, reads DGGITQSPKYLFRKEGQNVTLSCEQNLNHDAMYWYRQDPGQGLRLIYYSQIVNDFQKGDIAEGYSVSREKKESFPLTVTSAQKNPTAFYLCASSIVSGGLFFGPGTRLTVL.

The V and J genes are TRBV27 and TRBJ1-2, with a weak D call TRBD1 (5 bases). The CDR3 is 15 residues long. The V gene's germline CDR1 is MNHEY and CDR2 SMNVEV (reference sequence). Trimming took off 2 bases at V and 4 bases at J, with 14 bases between the two ends. This CDR3 is CASSLRRSRGYGYTF. In DNA, the CDR3 is TGTGCCAGCAGTTTACGAAGAAGTAGGGGCTATGGCTACACCTTC.

The chain recombines TRBV19 with TRBJ1-1; D is unresolved. CDR1 is LNHDA, CDR2 SQIVND, per germline (reference sequence). This CDR3 has 14 residues. V lost 5 bases and J 0 bases, leaving 10 bases between the germline ends. This chain's CDR3 is CASSWLGMNTEAFF. The CDR3 DNA reads as TGTGCCAGTAGTTGGTTGGGTATGAACACTGAAGCTTTCTTT.

The chain links TRBV19 to TRBJ2-2; TRBD1 agrees at 7 bases. This CDR3 spans 16 amino acids. The germline CDR1 and CDR2 sequences are LNHDA and SQIVND (reference sequence). With V trimmed by 6 bases and J by 0 bases, 7 bases remained unmatched. In nucleotides, the CDR3 is TGTGCCAGTAGAACCACCGGGACAGCGAACACCGGGGAGCTGTTTTTT. Translation gives CASRTTGTANTGELFF.

This sequence joins TRBV4-1 and TRBJ2-7; either TRBD1 or TRBD2 may supply D (5 bases each). The V gene's germline CDR1 is MGHRA and CDR2 YSYEKL. The CDR3 extends over 16 amino acids. The V end lost 1 base, the J end lost 1 base, and 14 bases lay between the germline ends. CDR3 loop: CASSQGQGARSYEQYF. DNA of the CDR3: TGCGCCAGCAGCCAAGGCCAGGGAGCACGGTCCTACGAGCAGTACTTC.

The count of this clonotype is one. This chain links TRBV20-1 with TRBJ2-6; 10 nucleotides match TRBD1. With 5 bases clipped from V and 0 bases from J, the junction kept 10 bases outside the gene matches. The CDR3 totals 18 residues. Germline CDR1 is DFQATT and CDR2 is SNEGSKA (reference sequence). The CDR3 region is CSAPHRDRGNSGANVLTF. The CDR3 region has the DNA TGCAGTGCTCCCCACCGGGACAGGGGAAACTCTGGGGCCAACGTCCTGACTTTC.

This chain connects TRBV30 to TRBJ1-1; D ambiguous. CDR3 size: 15 residues. CDR1 is GTSNPN and CDR2 is SVGIG in the germline V gene (reference sequence). V gave up 0 bases and J gave up 5 bases, with 16 bases separating them. The CDR3 here is CAWSVGSGAPTEAFF. CDR3 nucleotide sequence: TGTGCCTGGAGTGTGGGGTCGGGCGCTCCTACTGAAGCTTTCTTT.

The V and J genes are TRBV20-1 and TRBJ2-5, with 7 nucleotides matching TRBD1. The germline gives CDR1 DFQATT, CDR2 SNEGSKA (reference sequence). There are 13 residues in the CDR3. The V segment lost 5 bases and the J segment 5 bases; nucleotides outside the gene matches: 8. The DNA for the CDR3 is TGCAGTGCTCCGACAGGGTCCAGGGAGACCCAGTACTTC. Translation: CSAPTGSRETQYF.

This chain uses TRBV5-1 with TRBJ1-1, with D hard to call. In germline, CDR1 is SGHRS, CDR2 YFSETQ. The CDR3 loop spans 14 amino acids. Trimming cost V 2 bases and J 1 base, with 9 bases left between them. In DNA, the CDR3 is TGCGCCAGCAGCTTCAATGCCCCGAACACTGAAGCTTTCTTT. This gives the protein CASSFNAPNTEAFF.

A few counts support this clonotype. V usage is TRBV7-9 and J usage is TRBJ1-1; D uncertain. V lost 3 bases, J lost 2 bases, and 4 bases lay in between. This CDR3 spans 12 amino acids. Germline values: CDR1 SEHNR, CDR2 FQNEAQ (reference sequence). In DNA form, the CDR3 reads TGTGCCAGCAGCTTCCCCAACACTGAAGCTTTCTTT. Protein: CASSFPNTEAFF.

The chain has TRBV18 and TRBJ1-1, with TRBD1 as a possible D gene (6 bases). The V end was cut by 3 bases, the J end by 6 bases, with 17 bases between. The CDR3 is made up of 15 amino acids. Germline CDR1 KGHSH, CDR2 LQKENI. For the CDR3, the DNA is TGTGCCAGCTCACCCACTCAGGGGTTCACCCCTGAAGCTTTCTTT. The encoded protein is CASSPTQGFTPEAFF.

CDR3 region: CASSKTEGFNEKLFF. The CDR3 coding sequence is TGTGCCAGTAGTAAAACCGAGGGGTTCAATGAAAAACTGTTTTTT. The chain is built from TRBV19 and TRBJ1-4; D is possibly TRBD1 (5 bases). Germline values: CDR1 LNHDA, CDR2 SQIVND (reference sequence). CDR3 length: 15 residues. Trimming shortened V by 4 bases and J by 5 bases, and 14 bases separated the two germline ends.

The V gene is TRBV5-4, the J gene TRBJ1-1, with D possibly TRBD1 on 6 matching bases. Germline CDR1 SGHNT, CDR2 YYREEE (reference sequence). Trimming stripped 0 bases from V and 0 bases from J, with 12 bases between. CDR3 length: 16 amino acids. The CDR3 region has the DNA TGTGCCAGCAGCTTGGGAGGGGGATACATGAACACTGAAGCTTTCTTT. It codes for CASSLGGGYMNTEAFF.

This chain joins TRBV6-2 or TRBV6-3 and TRBJ1-2; no clear D. The germline V gene encodes CDR1 MNHEY and CDR2 SVGEGT. This CDR3 has 13 amino acids. V lost 2 bases to trimming and J lost 0 bases, with 4 bases between them. The CDR3 spells CASSYGTNYGYTF. DNA of the CDR3: TGTGCCAGCAGTTACGGAACTAACTATGGCTACACCTTC.

The chain combines TRBV20-1 with TRBJ2-7, with D perhaps TRBD1 (6 bases). The CDR3 is 15 amino acids. The V gene lost 6 bases and the J gene lost 4 bases, with 22 bases spanning the gap. Per the germline V gene, CDR1 is DFQATT and CDR2 is SNEGSKA (reference sequence). The CDR3 protein is CSAQEGTGNPYEQYF. CDR3 in DNA: TGCAGTGCGCAAGAAGGTACAGGGAACCCTTACGAGCAGTACTTC.

This chain links TRBV6-2 or TRBV6-3 with TRBJ1-6, with a possible D match to TRBD1 (5 bases). Trimming left V 7 bases short and J 4 bases short, with 11 bases between. The CDR3 is made up of 14 amino acids. Per the germline V gene, CDR1 is MNHEY and CDR2 is SVGEGT. CDR3 protein: CASTNGQYNSPLHF. CDR3 bases: TGTGCCAGCACTAACGGACAATATAATTCACCCCTCCACTTT.

This clonotype was counted once. This chain links TRBV15 with TRBJ2-1, with D perhaps TRBD2 (5 bases). Trimming took off 0 bases at V and 2 bases at J, with 14 bases between the two ends. Germline CDR1 LNHNV, CDR2 YYDKDF (reference sequence). The CDR3 is 17 amino acids. As DNA, the CDR3 is TGTGCCACCAGCAGAGATTTGGCTAGCTTCGCCTACAATGAGCAGTTCTTC. As protein: CATSRDLASFAYNEQFF.

This chain connects TRBV4-1 to TRBJ2-7; no clear D gene. The germline V gene encodes CDR1 MGHRA and CDR2 YSYEKL. Trimming took 3 bases from V and 5 from J, leaving 8 bases between them. The CDR3 extends over 12 amino acids. The CDR3 nucleotides are TGCGCCAGCAGCCACCCGCTGGACGAGCAGTACTTC. As protein: CASSHPLDEQYF.

The chain joins TRBV29-1 to TRBJ1-2; D is unresolved. Trimming took 5 bases from V and 4 from J, leaving 11 bases between them. CDR1 is SQVTM and CDR2 is ANQGSEA in the germline V gene. The CDR3 totals 12 residues. The CDR3 DNA is TGCAGCGTTCTTAGGGCTCGCTATGGCTACACCTTC. Residues: CSVLRARYGYTF.

The chain is built from TRBV18 and TRBJ1-2, with unresolved D. CDR3 length equals 13 residues. Germline CDR1 reads KGHSH; CDR2 reads LQKENI. V was pared by 1 base and J by 6 bases, with 9 bases between. CDR3 sequence: CASSPLRTDGYTF. In DNA form, the CDR3 reads TGTGCCAGCTCACCACTCAGGACGGATGGCTACACCTTC.

This clonotype was seen only once. This rearrangement joins TRBV14 to TRBJ2-4; TRBD1 matches at 7 bases. The germline V gene encodes CDR1 SGHDN and CDR2 FVKESK. The ends lost 0 bases at V and 2 bases at J; junction bases unmatched: 13. The CDR3 is made up of 19 amino acids. CDR3 sequence: CASSQDISGVRGTKNIQYF. The CDR3 region has the DNA TGTGCCAGCAGCCAAGATATATCCGGCGTCAGGGGGACCAAAAACATTCAGTACTTC.

V is TRBV20-1 and J is TRBJ1-5, with D possibly matching TRBD1 (5 bases). The CDR3 spans 17 residues. The germline V and J ends were trimmed by 0 bases and 3 bases, with 18 bases remaining between them. Germline V gene lookup returns CDR1 DFQATT and CDR2 SNEGSKA (reference sequence). CDR3 sequence reads: CSARDRVRVRVNQPQHF. The CDR3 DNA is TGCAGTGCTAGAGATCGGGTCAGGGTGAGAGTCAATCAGCCCCAGCATTTT.